This T cell receptor beta chain was identified in a study of cytomegalovirus exposure and HLA in healthy donors (dated by TCRdb to the late 2010s). Study-level background: An earlier analysis of about 560 of the donors reported about 280 Gb of sequence data and 95 million to 140 million unique TCR beta sequences obtained from roughly 170 million T cells. About 320 gigabases of sequencing data and approximately 84 million unique TCR sequences were included in an early release covering 550 to 800 HLA-typed donors. Among the approximately 400 genotyped donors, roughly 80% belonged to the genetic ancestry cluster associated with self-reported Caucasian donors. The study aimed to test whether cataloging public T cell receptors could reveal signatures of past pathogen exposure. The study profiled the T cell repertoires of 500 to 800 subjects by immunosequencing and related them to cytomegalovirus serostatus. Along with the approximately 700-subject first cohort, a separate validation cohort of around 120 different subjects was used. High-throughput TCR immunosequencing, statistical association of individual TCRs with disease status, and machine learning were combined to predict cytomegalovirus infection status. A later analysis re-analyzed previously published TCR beta repertoires from approximately 700 donors and added high-resolution HLA genotyping to study TCR occurrence patterns. The later analysis used no new phenotypic data to find candidate immune exposures, relying instead on TCR beta sequences and their occurrence across donors. To decide whether each TCR beta V gene segment behaved as functional or pseudogenic, an earlier analysis of some 540 of the donors relied on high-throughput TCR beta sequencing. Donor age, sex, ethnicity and CMV serostatus were compiled alongside the repertoire data. In a later genetic analysis, genome-wide SNP genotypes for about 55% of the 666 donors were used, and that subset was treated as a discovery cohort. Every repertoire in the discovery cohort had been generated on one and the same sequencing platform. HLA typing covered class I and class II loci at four-digit resolution. The number of typed donors differed by locus: about 620-630 for A, B, C, DRB1 and DQB1; approximately 540 for DQA1; 606 for DPA1; and about 450 for DPB1. Roughly 5 DR-DQ haplotypes were handled as single units for association and clustering, since linkage in the cohort was strong. Among over 350 genotyped donors of the cohort, an average of approximately 240,000 unique TCR beta nucleotide sequences were sequenced per donor, roughly 18% of them non-productive.

The library was produced with the immunoSEQ multiplex PCR assay. For the multiplex PCR, a mixture combining 60 forward primers for TCR Vbeta segments and 13 reverse primers for TCR Jbeta segments was used. Amplification of the CDR3 region of rearranged TCR beta genes was performed with a multiplex PCR assay on genomic DNA. On the Illumina HiSeq System, the amplified TCR beta libraries were sequenced as 87-base-pair reads. In the paper's pipeline: In a later analysis, some 80 million unique TCR beta chains were counted across the 666 repertoires, and approximately 11 million of these chains were shared by at least two donors. Raw reads were error-corrected and collapsed into unique sequences with a nearest-neighbor algorithm that merged closely related sequences to remove PCR and sequencing errors. Alignment of CDR3 sequences to IMGT reference sequences was used to assign V, D and J gene segments. For a sequence to be retained, a match of at least six nucleotides to both a V gene segment and a J gene segment was required. A rearrangement counted as productive if the CDR3 had no stop codons and remained in frame with V and J, and every other rearrangement counted as non-productive. Following IMGT convention, CDR3 was defined as the stretch from the second conserved V-encoded cysteine to the conserved J-encoded phenylalanine. The earlier analysis of more than 450 of the donors excluded sequences that lacked an unambiguous match to a single V gene segment. In an earlier analysis of approximately 610 of the donors, V segments were called functional above 56.7% productive rearrangements and were called segregating when the between-donor standard deviation exceeded 5%. A statistical classification framework was built for diagnosing cytomegalovirus status from the catalog of TCR beta chain sequences. In a later analysis, TCR nucleotide sequences were compared against IMGT/GENE-DB human TR gene sequences so that V and J genes could be assigned. In a later analysis, CDR3 sequences and most-parsimonious VDJ recombination scenarios were assigned using the TCRdist pipeline. A later analysis defined each TCR beta chain by its CDR3 amino acid sequence plus V-gene family, and excluded reads lacking a unique V-gene family. As a way to deal with suspected cross-contamination and a sequencing artifact, a later analysis dropped approximately 590 nucleotide sequences that were highly shared and had low generation probability. For each public chain, a later analysis derived a clonal expansion index from normalized ranks of inferred template counts within each repertoire. In a later analysis, generation probabilities were computed with a VDJ recombination model fitted to out-of-frame rearrangements, and the resulting probabilities were checked against IGoR. In a later analysis, TCR-TCR, TCR-HLA and TCR-CMV co-occurrence was scored with hypergeometric tests, and a repertoire-size bias correction was applied to TCR pairs. In a later analysis, false discovery rates were estimated by permuting HLA or CMV assignments 20 times. In a later analysis, co-occurring TCRs were grouped using DBSCAN, and TCRdist sequence similarity was added for clustering within HLA-allele-positive subsets. Repertoires with fewer than 30,000 or more than 120,000 public chains were left out of co-occurrence clustering, as were a few repertoires with anomalous nucleotide sharing. TCRdb holds this immuneACCESS table with in-frame rearrangements only. Some clones are missing; in checked studies, unresolved V genes explain under half, and the rest has no known cause. D and trimming were read from the DNA, whereas the V and J calls and clone size are those reported in that table. The sample table lists about 180,000 clones, about 80% of them with a count of one. In total, the top ten clones hold approximately 3.7% of the sample.

General study outcomes and caveats: Correlated functional status among segregating V segments might reflect linkage disequilibrium, but an unknown experimental factor could not be ruled out. According to the authors, the approach could potentially be generalized to other disease states and immunological phenotypes. When HLA alleles, especially DR and DQ, strongly co-occurred, attributing TCR associations to individual alleles was difficult. The study gave a list of 150 to 200 TCR beta chains associated with cytomegalovirus. Some IMGT-functional V segments, including TRBV6-2 and TRBV6-3, could not be told apart with the 87-base-pair reads, so those segments were excluded. CMV serostatus was the only immune exposure information available for the cohort. A further reported finding was that TCR beta sequences accurately predicted the HLA-A and HLA-B alleles for most subjects in the first cohort. The presence/absence analyses assumed that sequencing depth was roughly uniform across donors, and that assumption may not be true. In a later analysis, 16,951 TCR beta sequences were associated with specific HLA alleles at a false discovery rate of 0.05. A later analysis found that HLA-associated TCR beta chains were more clonally expanded and had lower generation probabilities than equally common non-associated chains. While some public TCRs were present in many individuals, most TCR sequences turned up only very rarely across donors. Because HLA typing was missing for some donors at each locus, association tests included only the typed subset. A cluster of highly shared sequence variants was judged likely to represent a technical artifact of the sequencing pipeline. According to a later genetic analysis, donors in an Asian-associated ancestry cluster had fewer N-insertions in productive TCRs than the approximately 670-donor mean. Most CMV-associated TCR beta chains appeared to be HLA-restricted in a later analysis, and the HLA associations seemed to be driven largely by CMV exposure. In an earlier analysis of more than 500 of the donors, most TCR beta V segments appeared in productive rearrangements about 87% or about 30% of the time, broadly matching IMGT annotations. Cytomegalovirus status was reported to be diagnosed by the classifier with high specificity and sensitivity in both the original and validation cohorts. In a later analysis, TCR association rates were found to vary across HLA loci, with the most associated TCRs seen for DRB1 alleles and the fewest for HLA-C alleles. In this cohort, only TCR beta chains were sequenced, and detectable features were limited by the absence of alpha or paired-chain data. V-gene and J-gene trimming of TCR beta chains was associated with a missense DCLRE1C variant in a later genetic analysis, and the association was replicated in an independent cohort. The earlier analysis of around 600 of the donors excluded over 15 rarely observed V segments, including chromosome 9 orphons, because counts were too low. In vitro tests confirmed that a few of the cytomegalovirus-associated TCR beta chains recognize cytomegalovirus antigens. A later analysis reported that several top co-occurrence clusters appeared linked to parvovirus B19, influenza, CMV and Epstein-Barr virus.

CDR1 is given as SGHAT and CDR2 as FQNNGV, both from the germline V gene. Taken from cysteine to phenylalanine, the CDR3 has 11 residues. The retained sequence is limited to the CDR3, 33 bases, with the frame set at the first base. A single count supports this clone. This receptor's antigen is unknown. No per-base quality is available; no much larger clone lies one base away. The cohort consisted of 600 to 750 healthy bone marrow donors. Cohort members were all nominally healthy when sampled, although unrecorded immune exposures were likely present. The donor tested CMV seropositive and was one of the 289 seropositive cohort members. A peripheral blood sample was collected from each donor, and TCR beta sequencing was performed on peripheral blood mononuclear cells. Genomic DNA extraction from the blood cell samples was performed with the Qiagen DNeasy Blood Extraction Kit.

The source material was PBMCs. The receptor was isolated from a woman aged 55 to 70 in good health and CMV-seropositive. Recombination joined TRBV11-2 with TRBJ2-5; no D gene call is confident. The closer fit of TRBJ2-7 to the DNA end suggests the J call may be wrong. The sequenced DNA is TGTGCCAGCAGCTCAAGATACGAGCAGTACTTC. Translated, it reads CASSSRYEQYF.